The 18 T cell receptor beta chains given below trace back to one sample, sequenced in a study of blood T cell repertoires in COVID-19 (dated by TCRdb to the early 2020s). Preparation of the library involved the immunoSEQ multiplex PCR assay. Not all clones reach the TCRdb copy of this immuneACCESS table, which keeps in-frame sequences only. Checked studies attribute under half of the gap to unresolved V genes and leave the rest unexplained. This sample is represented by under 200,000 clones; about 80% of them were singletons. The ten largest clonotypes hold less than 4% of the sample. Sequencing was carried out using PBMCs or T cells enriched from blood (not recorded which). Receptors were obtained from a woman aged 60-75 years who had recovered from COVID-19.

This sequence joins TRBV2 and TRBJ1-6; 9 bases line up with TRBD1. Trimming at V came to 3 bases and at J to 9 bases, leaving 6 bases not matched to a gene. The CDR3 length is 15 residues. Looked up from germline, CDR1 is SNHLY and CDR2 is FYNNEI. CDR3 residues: CASSDWTGVGSPLHF. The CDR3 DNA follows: TGTGCCAGCAGTGACTGGACAGGGGTAGGTTCACCCCTCCACTTT.

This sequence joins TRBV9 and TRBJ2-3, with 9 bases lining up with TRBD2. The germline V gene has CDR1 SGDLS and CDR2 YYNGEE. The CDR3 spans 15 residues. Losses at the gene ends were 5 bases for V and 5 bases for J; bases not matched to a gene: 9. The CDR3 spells CASRRGGGAQDTQYF. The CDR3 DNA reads TGTGCCAGCAGGCGTGGCGGGGGGGCCCAAGATACGCAGTATTTT.

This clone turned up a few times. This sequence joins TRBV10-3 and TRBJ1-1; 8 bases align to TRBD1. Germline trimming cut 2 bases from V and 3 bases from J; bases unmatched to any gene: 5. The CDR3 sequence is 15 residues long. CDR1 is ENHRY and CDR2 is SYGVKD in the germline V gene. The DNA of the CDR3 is TGTGCCATCAGTGAGGCGGACAGGGTAGACACTGAAGCTTTCTTT. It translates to CAISEADRVDTEAFF.

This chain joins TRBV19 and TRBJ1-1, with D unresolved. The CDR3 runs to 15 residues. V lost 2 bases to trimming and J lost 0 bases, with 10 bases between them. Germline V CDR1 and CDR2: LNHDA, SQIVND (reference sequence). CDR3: CASSISPLVNTEAFF. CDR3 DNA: TGTGCCAGTAGTATATCCCCCTTAGTGAACACTGAAGCTTTCTTT.

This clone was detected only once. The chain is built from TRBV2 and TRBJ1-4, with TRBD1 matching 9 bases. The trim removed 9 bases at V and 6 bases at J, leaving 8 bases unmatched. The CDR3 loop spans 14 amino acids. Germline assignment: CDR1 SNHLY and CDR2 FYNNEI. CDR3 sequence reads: CASIQQGAYEKLFF. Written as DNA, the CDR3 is TGTGCCAGTATACAACAGGGGGCGTATGAAAAACTGTTTTTT.

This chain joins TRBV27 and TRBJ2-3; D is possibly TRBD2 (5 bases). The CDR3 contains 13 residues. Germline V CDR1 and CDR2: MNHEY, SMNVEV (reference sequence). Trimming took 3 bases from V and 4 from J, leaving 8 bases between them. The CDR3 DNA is TGTGCCAGCAGTTTTGGTAGCGCAGATACGCAGTATTTT. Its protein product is CASSFGSADTQYF.

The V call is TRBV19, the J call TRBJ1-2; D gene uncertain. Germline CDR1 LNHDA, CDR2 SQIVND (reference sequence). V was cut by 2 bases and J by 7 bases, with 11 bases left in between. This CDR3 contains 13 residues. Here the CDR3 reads CASSILDFSGYTF. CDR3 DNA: TGTGCCAGTAGTATATTGGACTTTAGTGGCTACACCTTC. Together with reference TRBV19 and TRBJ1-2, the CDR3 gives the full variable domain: DGGITQSPKYLFRKEGQNVTLSCEQNLNHDAMYWYRQDPGQGLRLIYYSQIVNDFQKGDIAEGYSVSREKKESFPLTVTSAQKNPTAFYLCASSILDFSGYTFGSGTRLTVV.

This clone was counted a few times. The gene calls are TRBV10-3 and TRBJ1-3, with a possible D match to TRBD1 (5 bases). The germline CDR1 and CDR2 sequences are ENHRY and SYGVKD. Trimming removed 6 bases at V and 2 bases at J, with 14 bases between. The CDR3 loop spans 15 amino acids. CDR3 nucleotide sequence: TGTGCCATCAGCAAACAGGAGGGGCCTGGAAACACCATATATTTT. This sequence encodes CAISKQEGPGNTIYF.

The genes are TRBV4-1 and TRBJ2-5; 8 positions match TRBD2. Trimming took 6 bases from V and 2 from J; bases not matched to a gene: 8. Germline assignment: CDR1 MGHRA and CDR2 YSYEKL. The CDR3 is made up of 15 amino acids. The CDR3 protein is CASRPLPGGQETQYF. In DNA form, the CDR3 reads TGCGCCAGCAGGCCCCTCCCGGGGGGGCAAGAGACCCAGTACTTC.

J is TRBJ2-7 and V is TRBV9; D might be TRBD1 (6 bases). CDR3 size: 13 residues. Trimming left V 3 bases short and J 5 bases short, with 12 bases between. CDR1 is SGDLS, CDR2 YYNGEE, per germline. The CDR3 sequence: CASSDGTSDEQYF. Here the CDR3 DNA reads TGTGCCAGCAGCGACGGGACATCTGACGAGCAGTACTTC.

This chain's CDR3 is CASSSLAGGLKDTQYF. The DNA of the CDR3 is TGCGCCAGCAGCTCCCTAGCGGGAGGCCTTAAAGATACGCAGTATTTT. The gene calls are TRBV5-1 and TRBJ2-3; 11 positions match TRBD2. The trim removed 3 bases at V and 5 bases at J, leaving 8 bases unmatched. The CDR3 is made up of 16 amino acids. In germline, CDR1 is SGHRS, CDR2 YFSETQ.

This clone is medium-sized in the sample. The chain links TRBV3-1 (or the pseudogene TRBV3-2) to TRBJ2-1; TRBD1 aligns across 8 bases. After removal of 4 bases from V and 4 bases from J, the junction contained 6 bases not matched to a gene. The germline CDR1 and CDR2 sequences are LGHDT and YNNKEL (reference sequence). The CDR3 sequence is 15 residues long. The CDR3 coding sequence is TGTGCCAGCAGCCCCCAGGGGGCTAGATACAATGAGCAGTTCTTC. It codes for CASSPQGARYNEQFF.

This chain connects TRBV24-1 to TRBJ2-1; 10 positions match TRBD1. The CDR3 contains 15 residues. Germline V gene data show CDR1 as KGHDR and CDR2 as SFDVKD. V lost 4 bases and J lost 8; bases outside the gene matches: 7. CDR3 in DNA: TGTGCCACCAGTGACCCCGGGACAGGGGTCGATGAGCAGTTCTTC. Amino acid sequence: CATSDPGTGVDEQFF.

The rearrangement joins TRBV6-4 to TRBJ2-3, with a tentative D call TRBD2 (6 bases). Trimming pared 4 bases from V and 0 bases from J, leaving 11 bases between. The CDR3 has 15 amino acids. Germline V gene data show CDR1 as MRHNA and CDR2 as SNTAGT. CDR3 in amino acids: CASSVSGASTDTQYF. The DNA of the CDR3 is TGTGCCAGCAGTGTTAGCGGTGCTAGCACAGATACGCAGTATTTT.

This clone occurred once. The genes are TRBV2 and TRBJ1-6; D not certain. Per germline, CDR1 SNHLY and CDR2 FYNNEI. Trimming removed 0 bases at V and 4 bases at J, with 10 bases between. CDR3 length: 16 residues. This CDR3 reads CASSEAPGNYNSPLHF. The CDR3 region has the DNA TGTGCCAGCAGTGAAGCGCCCGGGAATTATAATTCACCCCTCCACTTT.

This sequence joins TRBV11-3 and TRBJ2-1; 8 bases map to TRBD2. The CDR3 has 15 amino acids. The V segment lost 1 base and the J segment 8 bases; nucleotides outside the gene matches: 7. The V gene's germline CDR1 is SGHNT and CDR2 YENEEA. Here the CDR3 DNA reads TGTGCCAGCAGCTTAGTGAGCGGGGGCTTCGATGAGCAGTTCTTC. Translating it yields CASSLVSGGFDEQFF. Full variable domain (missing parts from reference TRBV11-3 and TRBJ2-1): EAGVVQSPRYKIIEKKQPVAFWCNPISGHNTLYWYLQNLGQGPELLIRYENEEAVDDSQLPKDRFSAERLKGVDSTLKIQPAELGDSAVYLCASSLVSGGFDEQFFGPGTRLTVL.

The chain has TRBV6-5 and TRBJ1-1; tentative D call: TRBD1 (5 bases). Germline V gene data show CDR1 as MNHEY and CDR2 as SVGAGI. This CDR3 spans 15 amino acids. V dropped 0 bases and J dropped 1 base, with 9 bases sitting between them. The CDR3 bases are TGTGCCAGCAGTTACTCCCCGCAGGGGAACACTGAAGCTTTCTTT. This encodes CASSYSPQGNTEAFF.

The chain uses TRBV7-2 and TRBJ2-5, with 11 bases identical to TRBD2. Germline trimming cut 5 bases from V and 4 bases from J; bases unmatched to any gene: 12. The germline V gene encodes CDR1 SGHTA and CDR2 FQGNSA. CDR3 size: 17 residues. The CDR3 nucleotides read TGTGCCAGCAGCCCGCCGGGACTAGCGGCCAAGGGAGAGACCCAGTACTTC. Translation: CASSPPGLAAKGETQYF.